Listed here are 7 T cell receptor beta chains from one sample, sequenced in a study of blood T cell repertoires in COVID-19. Only in-frame clones appear in the TCRdb table, and some are missing; sequencing was by immunoSEQ multiplex PCR. The table shows hundreds of thousands of clones, with around 80% occurring only once. Sequencing was performed on PBMCs or T cells enriched from blood (not recorded which). Receptors originate from a young man with acute COVID-19.

The chain employs TRBV5-4 and TRBJ2-7, with TRBD1 identical over 7 bases. The V and J ends lost 4 bases and 9 bases, in that order; junction bases with no gene match: 19. The CDR3 extends over 16 amino acids. Germline CDR1 and CDR2: SGHNT and YYREEE (reference sequence). Written as DNA, the CDR3 is TGTGCCAGCAGCCCCAATCCGGACAGGCTCGCTTTGGGGCAGTACGTC. It codes for CASSPNPDRLALGQYV.

The chain joins TRBV2 to TRBJ1-5; D might be TRBD1 (5 bases). The CDR3 is 18 amino acids. V was shortened by 6 bases and J by 2 bases, with 23 bases between the two germline ends. The germline CDR1 and CDR2 sequences are SNHLY and FYNNEI. The CDR3 loop is CASRLPGLGGYGNQPQHF. The CDR3 nucleotides read TGTGCCAGCAGATTACCGGGACTGGGTGGCTATGGCAATCAGCCCCAGCATTTT.

The chain combines TRBV6-2 or TRBV6-3 with TRBJ2-7, with TRBD2 identical over 7 bases. The CDR3 totals 14 residues. Germline V CDR1 and CDR2: MNHEY, SVGEGT. With 5 bases clipped from V and 3 bases from J, the junction kept 7 bases outside the gene matches. The CDR3, as DNA: TGTGCCAGCAGTGGAAGACTAGCTATCTACGAGCAGTACGTC. Protein: CASSGRLAIYEQYV.

A remark on this clone: One junction end does not reproduce the germline sequence, and a read error may be involved. CDR3 protein: CASSGTSGRAGGELFF. The CDR3 bases are TGTGCCAGCAGCGGGACTAGCGGGAGGGCCGGCGGGGAGCTGTTTTTT. The chain carries TRBV5-1 and TRBJ2-2, with TRBD2 matching 16 bases. Germline V lookup: CDR1 SGHRS, CDR2 YFSETQ. The CDR3 runs 16 residues. Filled out from reference TRBV5-1 and TRBJ2-2, the complete variable domain reads KAGVTQTPRYLIKTRGQQVTLSCSPISGHRSVSWYQQTPGQGLQFLFEYFSETQRNKGNFPGRFSGRQFSNSRSEMNVSTLELGDSALYLCASSGTSGRAGGELFFGEGSRLTVL.

As regards this clone: Within the sample, other DNA sequences also encode this same CDR3. V usage is TRBV6-5 and J usage is TRBJ1-1, with unresolved D. V gave up 6 bases and J gave up 0 bases, with 11 bases separating them. The CDR3 loop spans 14 amino acids. Germline CDR1 reads MNHEY; CDR2 reads SVGAGI. In nucleotides, the CDR3 is TGTGCCAGCAGCTATGGGCAATTGAACACTGAAGCTTTCTTT. This translates into CASSYGQLNTEAFF.

The chain recombines TRBV29-1 with TRBJ2-1; perhaps TRBD2 as D (5 bases). The germline V gene encodes CDR1 SQVTM and CDR2 ANQGSEA. Trimming took off 7 bases at V and 5 bases at J, with 9 bases between the two ends. This CDR3 comprises 11 residues. CDR3 protein: CSAWENNEQFF. The CDR3 DNA reads TGCAGCGCCTGGGAGAACAATGAGCAGTTCTTC.

The chain employs TRBV19 and TRBJ1-1, with 7 bases lining up with TRBD1. V lost 5 bases and J lost 4; bases outside the gene matches: 10. The CDR3 covers 15 residues. Germline CDR1 reads LNHDA; CDR2 reads SQIVND (reference sequence). As DNA, the CDR3 is TGTGCCAGTAGTTATACAGGGGTTCGAGTCACTGAAGCTTTCTTT. This translates into CASSYTGVRVTEAFF.